This TCR beta chain stems from a study of beta chain features in type 1 diabetes. Study background: No age, gender or cell yield differences were seen between patients and healthy donors. Examination covered under 120 million sorted cells spanning all samples.

Sequenced material consisted of expressed TCRB transcripts (all of the isolated RNA was reverse transcribed). Profiled with immunoSEQ multiplex PCR; TCRdb holds only in-frame clones, not every one. In the table there are about 400,000 clones, roughly an eighth of which are singletons. Sorted cells reached over 95% purity in every population. This clone was counted a few times. V shed 3 bases and J 7 bases; nucleotides not matched to a gene: 10. Germline V gene lookup returns CDR1 KGHSH and CDR2 LQKENI. This CDR3 is 16 amino acids long. The sample was naive CD4+ T cells from blood. The TCR originated in a man aged 18 to 35 in good health. V usage is TRBV18 and J usage is TRBJ1-4, with TRBD1 matching 8 bases. The CDR3 coding sequence is TGTGCCAGCTCACCTCGACCCGGACAGGGCGCTGAAAAACTGTTTTTT. Its translation is CASSPRPGQGAEKLFF.